This TCR beta chain originates from a study of OX40 agonist ivuxolimab in advanced cancers. In the study overall: Ivuxolimab was an agonistic, fully human IgG2 monoclonal antibody directed against OX40 (CD134), a costimulatory receptor. Patients were allowed to have had prior anti-PD-1, anti-PD-L1 or anti-CTLA-4 therapy, and 40% to 45% of the dose-escalation patients had been treated with checkpoint inhibitors. Intravenous ivuxolimab was administered to patients every 2 weeks at six dose levels: 0.01, 0.1, 0.3, 1.5, 3 and 10 mg/kg. Partial responses were achieved by three dose-escalation patients, of whom one had hepatocellular carcinoma and two had cutaneous melanoma. The dose-escalation cohort was about 87% male with a mean age of 60 years, ranging from 23 to 79. Of the approximately 53 patients in dose escalation, approximately 20 had hepatocellular carcinoma, some 15 had melanoma, 9 had renal cell carcinoma and 9 had head and neck cancer. The point of sequencing TCRbeta in the periphery was to test whether ivuxolimab changed TCR sequence diversity and drove clonal T-cell expansion. The paper describes the monotherapy dose-escalation part (N = 52 patients) of the phase I trial of ivuxolimab. Paper-wide results and their limitations: Which antigens the clonally expanded peripheral T cells were specific for was not determined. After ivuxolimab, expanded clones were on average more numerous among CD8+ T cells than among CD4+ T cells. In the 0.1-3.0 mg/kg groups, partial responders were among the patients with the lowest normalized peripheral clonal expansion, particularly in CD8+ T cells. At doses of 0.1 to 3.0 mg/kg, clonal expansion of both CD4+ and CD8+ blood T cells was observed from baseline to week 6. Low levels of normalized T-cell clonal expansion were also seen in some nonresponding patients.

This clone was recorded once. It lacks a known antigen. No much larger clonotype is one base removed from it; base qualities were not supplied. Genomic DNA was isolated from the sorted cells so that the TCRbeta CDR3 region could be sequenced. The immunoSEQ Assay was used for sequencing of TCRbeta CDR3 regions. TCRdb took this table from immuneACCESS and kept in-frame rearrangements with V and J called. Such tables lack part of the clones; where checked against another copy, unresolved V genes explain under half of the gap, and the rest is unexplained. Counted in this sample were tens of thousands of clones; approximately 81% of them appeared once. The leading ten clones occupy approximately 15% of the sample. Patients with autoimmune disease history or receiving systemic immunosuppression were excluded from the trial. Peripheral blood for TCR sequencing was collected from all dose cohorts at baseline, on cycle 4 day 1, and on cycle 7 day 1. The samples were drawn from a first-in-human, open-label, multicenter phase I dose-escalation trial of ivuxolimab. Adults with locally advanced or metastatic melanoma, renal cell, hepatocellular, or head and neck squamous cell carcinoma were enrolled in the trial. Before TCR sequencing, CD4+ and CD8+ T cells were separately sorted from peripheral blood.

According to the germline V gene, CDR1 reads SGHTS and CDR2 reads YDEGEE. The V end loses 4 bases and the J end loses 2 bases, and a stretch of 18 bases separates them. The CDR3 covers 16 residues, taking in both the cysteine and the phenylalanine. Solely the CDR3 DNA is kept, with 48 bases framed from the first base. The source is an adult with an advanced solid tumor such as melanoma, head and neck, liver or kidney cancer. Material: CD4+ or CD8+ T cells sorted from blood, obtained in a trial of the OX40 agonist ivuxolimab. This chain joins TRBV5-8 to TRBJ2-5; the D segment may tentatively be TRBD1 or TRBD2, each giving 5 matched bases. CDR3 reads: CASSDRAWDGQETQYF. The DNA sequence follows: TGTGCCAGCAGCGACCGAGCCTGGGACGGGCAAGAGACCCAGTACTTC.